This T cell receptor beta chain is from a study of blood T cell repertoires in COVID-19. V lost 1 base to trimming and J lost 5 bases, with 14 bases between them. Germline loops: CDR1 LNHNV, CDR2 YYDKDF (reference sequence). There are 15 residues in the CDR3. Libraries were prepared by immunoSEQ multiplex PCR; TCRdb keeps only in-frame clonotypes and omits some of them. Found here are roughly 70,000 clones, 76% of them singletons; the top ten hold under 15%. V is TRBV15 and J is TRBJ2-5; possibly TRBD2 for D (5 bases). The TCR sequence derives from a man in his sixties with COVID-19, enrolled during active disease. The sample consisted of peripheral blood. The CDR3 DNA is TGTGCCACCAGCAGAGCTGGCAGGCCGGGGGAGACCCAGTACTTC. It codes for CATSRAGRPGETQYF.